Sequencing of this T cell receptor (beta chain) was carried out in a study of shared clonotypes between healthy human individuals. Per germline, CDR1 MGHRA and CDR2 YSYEKL. The CDR3 is made up of 13 amino acids. Germline trimming cut 4 bases from V and 6 bases from J; bases unmatched to any gene: 4. The assay was immunoSEQ multiplex PCR, and TCRdb's table has in-frame clones only and misses some. The data contain fewer than 3 million clones, around 92% of them singletons. The gene calls are TRBV4-1 and TRBJ1-2, with 8 bases aligning to TRBD1. The source of this sequence is a man aged 18-30 years in good health. Some clones in this sample may be carry-over from other donors' samples. Sequencing input: naive CD4+ T cells from PBMCs. The subset was: CD45RA+ positively selected. CDR3: CASSPLDRDGYTF. The CDR3 DNA reads as TGCGCCAGCAGCCCCTTGGACAGGGATGGCTACACCTTC.